This T cell receptor (beta chain) was documented in a study of T cells in Graves' hyperthyroidism and ophthalmopathy. Across the study: Peripheral blood was drawn at first diagnosis, prior to all treatment.

Findings and limits, study-wide: Most thyroid clonotypes with frequency above 0.001 were detected in blood.

On this clonotype itself: Antigen specificity is unknown. Compared with germline, one end of the junction differs, possibly owing to a read error.

Newly diagnosed patients aged 18 to 65 had hyperthyroidism of under 2 months' duration. Exclusion of a patient resulted from uncontrolled infection, other autoimmune disease, pregnancy or lactation. The source material, RNA transcripts, was used to amplify TCR beta CDR3 regions. When the TCR CDR3 underwent first-round RT-PCR, the HTBI primer set was used. TCRdb processed the multiplex PCR reads anew with MiXCR; each CDR3 protein has one entry. This sample has hundreds of thousands of distinct CDR3 sequences, with about 14% found just once. This TCR was sampled from a woman under 40 with Graves' hyperthyroidism that later progressed to Graves' ophthalmopathy. The sample consisted of blood.

CDR3 sequence (DNA): TGTGCCCGGAGCGGGAGTCCCGGGGAGCTGTTTTTT. This encodes CARSGSPGELFF. The chain couples TRBV30 to TRBJ2-2, with 8 bases fitting TRBD2. The CDR3 sequence is 12 residues long. Germline CDR1 is GTSNPN and CDR2 is SVGIG (reference sequence).